This T cell receptor (beta chain) is from a study of blood T cells in healthy people across ages. General study points: TCR beta diversity per million T cells fell roughly linearly with age. Both higher diversity and more naive CD4+ cells marked long-lived donors when set against aged donors.

Alongside a J-beta primer mix, a sample-barcoded 5' primer served in a second PCR lasting about 7 to 11 cycles. CDR3-containing paired-end reads numbered at least 3 million in each sample. MiXCR, run by TCRdb on the 5' RACE reads, gives a single entry per CDR3 protein. The sample carries roughly 830,000 distinct CDR3 sequences, 62% recorded once. This clonotype has just one count. Its antigen is unknown. Donors each provided ten milliliters of peripheral blood. This clonotype was sampled from a man aged 25-40 years in good health. The sample was blood.

The CDR3, as DNA: TGCAGCGTTGGGAGGGGACAGGCTAACTATGGCTACACCTTC. This encodes CSVGRGQANYGYTF. This chain joins TRBV29-1 and TRBJ1-2; 8 bases match TRBD1. The length of the CDR3 is 14 residues. V shed 4 bases, J shed 0 bases, and the junction held 4 bases outside the gene matches. Germline V gives CDR1 SQVTM, CDR2 ANQGSEA.